This T cell receptor beta chain is drawn from a study of beta chain features in type 1 diabetes. Study outcomes and limitations: All four CD4+ subsets of Type 1 diabetes patients contained TCRB CDR3s that were moderately but significantly shorter.

Isolated RNA was reverse transcribed in full, so expressed TCRB transcripts were sequenced. Read counts averaged about 3.57 million for samples of naive, central memory and regulatory T cells. The table came from immunoSEQ multiplex PCR; TCRdb's copy has only in-frame clones and leaves some out. The sample has under 250,000 clones, approximately 13% seen once. This clone was picked up a small number of times. The antigen is undetermined. Specimen: naive CD4+ T cells from blood. The receptor was derived from a young man with type 1 diabetes.

As DNA, the CDR3 is TGCAGCGTTTCAGGATCCGTCTCTGGAAACACCATATATTTT. This codes for CSVSGSVSGNTIYF. The chain has TRBV29-1 and TRBJ1-3; D is unresolved. Trimming cost V 5 bases and J 0 bases, with 11 bases left between them. The CDR3 length is 14 residues. The V gene's germline CDR1 is SQVTM and CDR2 ANQGSEA.